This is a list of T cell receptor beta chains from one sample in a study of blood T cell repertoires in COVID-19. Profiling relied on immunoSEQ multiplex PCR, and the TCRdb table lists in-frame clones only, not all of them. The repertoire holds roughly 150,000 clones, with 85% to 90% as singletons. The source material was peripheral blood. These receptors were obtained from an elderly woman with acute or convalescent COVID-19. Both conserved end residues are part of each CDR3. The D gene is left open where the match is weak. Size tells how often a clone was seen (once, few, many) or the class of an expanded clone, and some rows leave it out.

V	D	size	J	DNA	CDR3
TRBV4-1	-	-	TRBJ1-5	TGCGCCAGCAGCCAGGGGGCCCTCAATCAGCCCCAGCATTTT	CASSQGALNQPQHF
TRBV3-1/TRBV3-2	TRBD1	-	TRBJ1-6	TGTGCCAGCAGCCAAGGGACAGGGAGATCACCCCTCCACTTT	CASSQGTGRSPLHF
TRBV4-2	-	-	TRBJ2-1	TGTGCCAGCAGCCCCCGCCCGGGGGAGTCCTACAATGAGCAGTTCTTC	CASSPRPGESYNEQFF
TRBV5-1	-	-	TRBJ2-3	TGCGCCAGCAGCCCCGGGAGCACAGATACGCAGTATTTT	CASSPGSTDTQYF
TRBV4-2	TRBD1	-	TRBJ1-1	TGTGCCAGCAGCCAAGACCTAGGGGGACAGGGGCCCTTTGAAGCTTTCTTT	CASSQDLGGQGPFEAFF
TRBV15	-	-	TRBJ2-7	TGTGCCACCAGCAGAGATCGAGGACAGTATTACGAGCAGTACTTC	CATSRDRGQYYEQYF
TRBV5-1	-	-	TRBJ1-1	TGCGCCAGCAGCTTGGGCCGCCAGACTAGACTTGAAGCTTTCTTT	CASSLGRQTRLEAFF
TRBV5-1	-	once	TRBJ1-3	TGCGCCAGCAGCTTAGTAGGGGCGACAACTGGAAACACCATATATTTT	CASSLVGATTGNTIYF
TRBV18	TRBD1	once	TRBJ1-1	TGTGCCAGCTCACCTGCGGACAGGCTGAACACTGAAGCTTTCTTT	CASSPADRLNTEAFF
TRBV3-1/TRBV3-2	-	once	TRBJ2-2	TGTGCCAGCAGCCAGTCTTTTAGCGGGGAGCTGTTTTTT	CASSQSFSGELFF
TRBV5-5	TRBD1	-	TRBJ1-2	TGTGCCAGCAGGCTGACAGGGGGCGGAGGAGGCTACACCTTC	CASRLTGGGGGYTF
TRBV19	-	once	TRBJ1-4	TGTGCCAGTAGACCATCCCGACAGAAGGTTGATGAAAAACTGTTTTTT	CASRPSRQKVDEKLFF
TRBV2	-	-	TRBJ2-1	TGTGCCAGCAGTGTGGGAGGACTCCTCCCGAATGAGCAGTTCTTC	CASSVGGLLPNEQFF
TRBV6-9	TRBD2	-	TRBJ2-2	TGTGCCAGCAACCCCACCCCGACCCTAGCGGGGGTCGAGGGTACCGGGGAGCTGTTTTTT	CASNPTPTLAGVEGTGELFF
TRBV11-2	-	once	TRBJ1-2	TGTGCCAGCAGCCACACAAACGTTTGGCAAGGCTACACCTTC	CASSHTNVWQGYTF
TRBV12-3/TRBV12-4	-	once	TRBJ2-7	TGTGCCAGCAGTTTTGCGAACTACGAGCAGTACTTC	CASSFANYEQYF
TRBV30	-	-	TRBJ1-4	TGTGCCTGGAGCCCTCCGGGGGGAGGGGAAAAACTGTTTTTT	CAWSPPGGGEKLFF
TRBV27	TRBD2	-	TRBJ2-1	TGTGCCAGCAACCCCGGGGGGGGATACAATGAGCAGTTCTTC	CASNPGGGYNEQFF
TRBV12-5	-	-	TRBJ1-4	TGTGCTAGTGCCTCGGACAGTGAAAAACTGTTTTTT	CASASDSEKLFF
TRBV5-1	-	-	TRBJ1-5	TGCGCCAGCAGCTTGGGGCAGGTGGGTCAGCCCCAGCATTTT	CASSLGQVGQPQHF
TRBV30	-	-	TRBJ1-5	TGTGCCTGGGGGGAGCTCGGCAATCAGCCCCAGCATTTT	CAWGELGNQPQHF
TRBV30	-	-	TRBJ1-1	TGTGCCTGGAGTGTAAGGGGAGGGGCTAACACTGAAGCTTTCTTT	CAWSVRGGANTEAFF
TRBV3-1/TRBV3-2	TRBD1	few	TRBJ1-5	TGTGCCAGCAGCTTCGGACAGGGTGGCCAGCCCCAGCATTTT	CASSFGQGGQPQHF
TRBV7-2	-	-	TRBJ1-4	TGTGCCAGCAGCTTAGGCCTTTGGGGGGGCGTAGATGAAAAACTGTTTTTT	CASSLGLWGGVDEKLFF
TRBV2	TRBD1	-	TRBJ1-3	TGTGCCAGCAGGAAGGACAGGATCTCTGGAAACACCATATATTTT	CASRKDRISGNTIYF
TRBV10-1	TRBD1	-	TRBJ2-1	TGCGCCAGCAGCCTGGACAGGGCTGATGAGCAGTTCTTC	CASSLDRADEQFF
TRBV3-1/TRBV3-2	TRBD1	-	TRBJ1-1	TGTGCCAGCAGCCAAGATGGCGGGACAGGGGGTAGGACTGAAGCTTTCTTT	CASSQDGGTGGRTEAFF
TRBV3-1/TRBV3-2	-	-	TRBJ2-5	TGTGCCAGCAGCCAAGTAACTATTCAAGAGACCCAGTACTTC	CASSQVTIQETQYF
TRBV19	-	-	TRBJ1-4	TGTGCCAGTAGATCCGACATGCTTGGAAAACTGTTTTTT	CASRSDMLGKLFF
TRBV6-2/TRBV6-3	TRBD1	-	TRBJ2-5	TGTGCCAGCAGTTACCTCACAGGGGCGGAGACCCAGTACTTC	CASSYLTGAETQYF
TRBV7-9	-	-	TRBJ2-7	TGTGCCAGCAGCGCTTACCCCGGGACAAATTACGAGCAGTACTTC	CASSAYPGTNYEQYF
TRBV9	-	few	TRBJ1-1	TGTGCCAGCCACAAAGCCTCAGACTGGAACACTGAAGCTTTCTTT	CASHKASDWNTEAFF
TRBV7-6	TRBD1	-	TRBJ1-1	TGTGCCAGCAGCCCCCGACAGGGAATAGTTTTCTTT	CASSPRQGIVFF
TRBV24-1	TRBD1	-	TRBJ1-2	TGTGCCACCAGTGAATCGGACAGGGAGGTTGGCTACACCTTC	CATSESDREVGYTF
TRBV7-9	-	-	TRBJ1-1	TGTGCCAGCAGCCCACCAGGGGCTTGGAACCCTGAAGCTTTCTTT	CASSPPGAWNPEAFF
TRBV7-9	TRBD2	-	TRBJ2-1	TGTGCCAGCAGCGCCGGGACTAGCTTCTATGAGCAGTTCTTC	CASSAGTSFYEQFF
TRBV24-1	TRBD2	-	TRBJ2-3	TGTGCCACCAGTGATCCCAGCGGGGGGGCGGCAGATACGCAGTATTTT	CATSDPSGGAADTQYF
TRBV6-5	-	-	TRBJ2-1	TGTGCCAGCAGTTACCCCGGGAGACAAACGGATGAGCAGTTCTTC	CASSYPGRQTDEQFF
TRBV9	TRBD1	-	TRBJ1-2	TGTGCCAGCAGCGTAATAGGGGGCAACTATGGCTACACCTTC	CASSVIGGNYGYTF
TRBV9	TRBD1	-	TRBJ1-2	TGTGCCAGCAGCGACCACAGGGGGAGCTATGGCTACACCTTC	CASSDHRGSYGYTF
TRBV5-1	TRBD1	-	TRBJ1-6	TGCGCCAGCAGCTTGGCCCCCCTCGGACAGGGGGCGATTTCACCCCTCCACTTT	CASSLAPLGQGAISPLHF
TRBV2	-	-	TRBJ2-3	TGTGCCAGCAGTGAAGCGGGGGCAGGGCCAGATACGCAGTATTTT	CASSEAGAGPDTQYF
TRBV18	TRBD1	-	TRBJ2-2	TGTGCCAGCTCACCTCGACAGGGGCGGACCGGGGAGCTGTTTTTT	CASSPRQGRTGELFF
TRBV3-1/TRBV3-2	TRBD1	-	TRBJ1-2	TGTGCCAGCAGCGTACAGGGGGCGAACTATGGCTACACCTTC	CASSVQGANYGYTF
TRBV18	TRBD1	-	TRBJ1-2	TGTGCCAGCTCACTACGGACAGGGGGAAACTATGGCTACACCTTC	CASSLRTGGNYGYTF
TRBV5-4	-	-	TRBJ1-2	TGTGCCAGCAGCACCCACCGTGAGGGAAAGACACTCTACACCTTC	CASSTHREGKTLYTF
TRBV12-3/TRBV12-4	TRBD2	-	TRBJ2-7	TGTGCCAGCAGGGTAGCGGGAAGCTACGAGCAGTACTTC	CASRVAGSYEQYF
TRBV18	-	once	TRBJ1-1	TGTGCCAGCTCACCGACAGATCAAGACACTGAAGCTTTCTTT	CASSPTDQDTEAFF
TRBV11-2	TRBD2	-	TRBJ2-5	TGTGCCAGCAGCGCCGGACTAGCGGGGGTCCAAGAGACCCAGTACTTC	CASSAGLAGVQETQYF
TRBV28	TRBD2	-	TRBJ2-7	TGTGCCAGCACCGTAGCAGCGGGGGGATCATTCTACGAGCAGTACTTC	CASTVAAGGSFYEQYF
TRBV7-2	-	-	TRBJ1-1	TGTGCCAGCAGCTTAGGTGGCCCCGCGGAGGCTTTCTTT	CASSLGGPAEAFF